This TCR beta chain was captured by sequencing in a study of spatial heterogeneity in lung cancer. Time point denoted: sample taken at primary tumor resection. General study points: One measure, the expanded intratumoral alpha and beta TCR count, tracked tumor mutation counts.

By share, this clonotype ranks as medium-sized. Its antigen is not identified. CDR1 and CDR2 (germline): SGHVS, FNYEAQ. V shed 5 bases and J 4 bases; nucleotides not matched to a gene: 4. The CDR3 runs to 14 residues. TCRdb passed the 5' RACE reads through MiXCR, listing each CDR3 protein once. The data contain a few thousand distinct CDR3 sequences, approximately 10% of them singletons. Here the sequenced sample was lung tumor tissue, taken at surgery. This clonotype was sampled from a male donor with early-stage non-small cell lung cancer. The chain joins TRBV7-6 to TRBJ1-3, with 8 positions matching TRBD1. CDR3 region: CASSRNRGGNTIYF. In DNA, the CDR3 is TGTGCCAGCAGCCGAAACAGGGGGGGAAACACCATATATTTT.